This TCR beta chain was documented in a study of beta chain features in type 1 diabetes. General study results and limits: Within the patient group, naive, central memory and Treg TCRB repertoires appeared more similar to each other than within healthy donors.

Every donor had blood drawn once into heparin, roughly 0.11 L on average. This CDR3 is built from 15 residues. V was cut by 0 bases and J by 8 bases, with 13 bases left in between. Germline CDR1 reads SGHDN; CDR2 reads FVKESK. This clone was seen a few times. Its antigen is not identified. Isolated RNA was reverse transcribed in full, so expressed TCRB transcripts were sequenced. Sequencing was performed with immunoSEQ multiplex PCR; in TCRdb, only in-frame clones are kept and a portion is missing. This table has 300,000 to 450,000 clones, 15% to 20% appearing once. The TCR was taken from a woman aged 18 to 35 in good health. The chain combines TRBV14 with TRBJ1-4; the D is unclear. Sequencing input: naive CD4+ T cells from blood. CDR3 nucleotides: TGTGCCAGCAGCCAAGATCCGGCTGGGAGGGAAAAACTGTTTTTT. Its protein is CASSQDPAGREKLFF.